Ten or more counts support the clone carrying this T cell receptor (beta chain). These data are taken from a study of tumor-infiltrating lymphocytes in primary liver carcinoma. The template, about 550 ng total RNA, yielded TCR beta cDNA made with a constant-region primer. TCR beta libraries came from three nested multiplex PCR rounds using slightly modified ARM-PCR. The two initial PCR rounds, ten to eleven cycles each, used TRBV1-TRBV30 forward and C-beta reverse primers. One entry per CDR3 protein, called by TCRdb with MiXCR from the multiplex PCR reads. The sample has 95,000 to 150,000 distinct CDR3 sequences, roughly 69% seen once. Germline values: CDR1 GTSNPN, CDR2 SVGIG (reference sequence). CDR3 size: 10 residues. V was trimmed by 0 bases and J by 5 bases, leaving 1 base between them. Extraction of RNA together with DNA used about 17-31 mg of unsorted bulk tissue. No treatment had been given to the patients, who were chronically infected with HBV. Every one of the tumor samples had a viable tumor cell content above 75%.

The source material was liver tumor tissue from sampling region 1. The sample's subset: tumor region T1, superior pole. This TCR came from a woman aged 55-70 years with primary liver carcinoma and hepatitis B virus infection. This rearrangement joins TRBV30 to TRBJ2-5; D uncertain. In DNA, the CDR3 is TGTGCCTGGAGTGTGGAGACCCAGTACTTC. It encodes CAWSVETQYF.